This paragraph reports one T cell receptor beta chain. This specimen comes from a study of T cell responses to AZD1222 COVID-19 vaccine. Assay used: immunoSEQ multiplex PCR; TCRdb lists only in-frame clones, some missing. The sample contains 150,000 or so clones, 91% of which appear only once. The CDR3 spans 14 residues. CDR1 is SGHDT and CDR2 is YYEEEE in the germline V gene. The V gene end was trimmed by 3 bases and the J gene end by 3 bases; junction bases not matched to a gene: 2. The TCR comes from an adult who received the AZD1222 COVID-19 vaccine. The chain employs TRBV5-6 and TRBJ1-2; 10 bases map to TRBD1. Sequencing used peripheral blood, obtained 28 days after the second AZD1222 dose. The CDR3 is CASSYDRGHYGYTF. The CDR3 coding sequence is TGTGCCAGCAGCTATGACAGGGGGCACTATGGCTACACCTTC.